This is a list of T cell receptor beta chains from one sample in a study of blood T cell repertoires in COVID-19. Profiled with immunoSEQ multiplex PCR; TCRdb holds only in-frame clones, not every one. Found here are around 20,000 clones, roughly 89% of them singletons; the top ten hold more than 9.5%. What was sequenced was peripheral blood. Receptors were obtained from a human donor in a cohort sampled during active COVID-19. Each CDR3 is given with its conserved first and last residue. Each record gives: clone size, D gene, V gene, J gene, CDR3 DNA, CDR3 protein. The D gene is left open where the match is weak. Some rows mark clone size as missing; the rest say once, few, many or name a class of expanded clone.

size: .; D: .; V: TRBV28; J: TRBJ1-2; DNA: TGTGCCAGCAGGTCCACAGGGACCAACTATGGCTACACCTTC; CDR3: CASRSTGTNYGYTF
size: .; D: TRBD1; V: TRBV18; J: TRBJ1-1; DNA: TGTGCCAGCTCACCAGGTCGACAGGGGATCACTGAAGCTTTCTTT; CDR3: CASSPGRQGITEAFF
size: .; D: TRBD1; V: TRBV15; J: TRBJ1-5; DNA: TGTGCCACCAGCAGGACAGGGAGTAGTCAGCCCCAGCATTTT; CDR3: CATSRTGSSQPQHF
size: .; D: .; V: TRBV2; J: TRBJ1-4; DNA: TGTGCCAGCAGTGAACTCGTCGGGACTAATGAAAAACTGTTTTTT; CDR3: CASSELVGTNEKLFF
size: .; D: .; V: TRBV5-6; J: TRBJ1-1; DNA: TGTGCCAGCAGCATTCGGACGACTATGAACACTGAAGCTTTCTTT; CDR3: CASSIRTTMNTEAFF
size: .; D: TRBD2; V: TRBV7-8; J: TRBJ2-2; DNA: TGTGCCAGCACCCTGCTGGAGCGGGAGGGCACCGGGGAGCTGTTTTTT; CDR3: CASTLLEREGTGELFF
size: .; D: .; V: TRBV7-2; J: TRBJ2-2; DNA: TGTGCCAGCAGCTCAGGACAGACCGGGGAGCTGTTTTTT; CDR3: CASSSGQTGELFF
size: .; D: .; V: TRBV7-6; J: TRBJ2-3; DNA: TGTGCCAGCAGCGAACAGCCGGGGGATACGCAGTATTTT; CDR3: CASSEQPGDTQYF
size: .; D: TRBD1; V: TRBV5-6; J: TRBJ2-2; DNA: TGTGCCACAGGACAGGGTAACACCGGGGAGCTGTTTTTT; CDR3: CATGQGNTGELFF
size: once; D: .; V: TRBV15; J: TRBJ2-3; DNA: TGTGCCACCGGGGGGGCCCTTAGCGCAGATACGCAGTATTTT; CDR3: CATGGALSADTQYF